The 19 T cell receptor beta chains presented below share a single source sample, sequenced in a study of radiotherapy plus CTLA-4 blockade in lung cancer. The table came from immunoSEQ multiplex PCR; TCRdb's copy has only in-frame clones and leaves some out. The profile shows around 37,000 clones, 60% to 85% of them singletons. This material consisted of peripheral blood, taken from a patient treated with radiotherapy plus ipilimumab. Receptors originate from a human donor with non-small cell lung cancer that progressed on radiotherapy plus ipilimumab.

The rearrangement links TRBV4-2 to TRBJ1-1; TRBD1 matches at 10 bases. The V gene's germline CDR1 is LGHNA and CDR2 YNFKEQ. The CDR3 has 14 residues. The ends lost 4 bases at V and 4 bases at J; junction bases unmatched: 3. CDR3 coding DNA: TGTGCCAGCAGCCCCCGACAGGGGGCCACTGAAGCTTTCTTT. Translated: CASSPRQGATEAFF.

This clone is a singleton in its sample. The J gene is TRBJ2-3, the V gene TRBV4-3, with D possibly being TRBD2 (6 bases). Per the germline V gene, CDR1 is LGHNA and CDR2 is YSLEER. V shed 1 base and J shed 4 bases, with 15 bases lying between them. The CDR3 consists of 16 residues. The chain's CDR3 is CASSQGEDRGADTQYF. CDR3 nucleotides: TGCGCCAGCAGCCAAGGGGAGGACCGAGGGGCAGATACGCAGTATTTT.

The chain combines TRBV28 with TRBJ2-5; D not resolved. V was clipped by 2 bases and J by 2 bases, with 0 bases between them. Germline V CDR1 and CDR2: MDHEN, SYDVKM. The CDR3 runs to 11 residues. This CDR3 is CASSLQETQYF. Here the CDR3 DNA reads TGTGCCAGCAGTTTACAAGAGACCCAGTACTTC.

CDR3 protein: CASRKAGGVRDTQYF. CDR3 coding DNA: TGTGCCAGCAGGAAGGCGGGAGGGGTTAGAGATACGCAGTATTTT. The chain recombines TRBV2 with TRBJ2-3; TRBD2 matches at 9 bases. V lost 6 bases to trimming and J lost 5 bases; unmatched junction nucleotides: 9. The germline CDR1 and CDR2 sequences are SNHLY and FYNNEI. The CDR3 extends over 15 amino acids.

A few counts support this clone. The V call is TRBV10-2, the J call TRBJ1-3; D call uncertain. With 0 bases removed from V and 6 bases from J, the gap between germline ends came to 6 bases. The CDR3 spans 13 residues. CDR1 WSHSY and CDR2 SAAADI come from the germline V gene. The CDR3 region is CASSESRLNTIYF. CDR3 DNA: TGCGCCAGCAGTGAGTCCAGGTTAAACACCATATATTTT.

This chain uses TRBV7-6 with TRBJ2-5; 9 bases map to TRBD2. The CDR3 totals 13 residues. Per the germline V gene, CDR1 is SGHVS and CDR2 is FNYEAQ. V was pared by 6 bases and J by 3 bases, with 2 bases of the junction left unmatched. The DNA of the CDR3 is TGTGCCAGCAGGACTAGCGGCGAAGAGACCCAGTACTTC. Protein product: CASRTSGEETQYF.

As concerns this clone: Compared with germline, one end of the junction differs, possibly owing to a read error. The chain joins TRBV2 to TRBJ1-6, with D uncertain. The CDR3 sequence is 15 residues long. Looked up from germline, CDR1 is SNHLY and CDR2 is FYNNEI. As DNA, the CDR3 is TGTGCCAGCAGGGAAGGGCGCAGGAGAAATTCACCCCTCCACTTT. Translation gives CASREGRRRNSPLHF. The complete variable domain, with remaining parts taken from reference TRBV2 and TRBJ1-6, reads EPEVTQTPSHQVTQMGQEVILRCVPISNHLYFYWYRQILGQKVEFLVSFYNNEISEKSEIFDDQFSVERPDGSNFTLKIRSTKLEDSAMYFCASREGRRRNSPLHFGNGTRLTVT.

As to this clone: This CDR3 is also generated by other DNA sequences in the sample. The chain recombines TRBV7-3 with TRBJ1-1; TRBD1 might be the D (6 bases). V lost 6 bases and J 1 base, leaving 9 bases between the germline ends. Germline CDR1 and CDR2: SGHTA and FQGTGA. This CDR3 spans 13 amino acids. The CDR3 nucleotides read TGTGCCAGCAGTCCGGGACAGAACACTGAAGCTTTCTTT. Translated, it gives CASSPGQNTEAFF.

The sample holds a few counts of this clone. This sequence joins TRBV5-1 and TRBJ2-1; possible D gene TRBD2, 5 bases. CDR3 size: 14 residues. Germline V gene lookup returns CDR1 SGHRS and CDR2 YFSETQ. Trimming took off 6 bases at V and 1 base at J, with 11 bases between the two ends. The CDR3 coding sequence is TGCGCCAGCACCCAGGACTCATCCTACAATGAGCAGTTCTTC. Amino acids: CASTQDSSYNEQFF.

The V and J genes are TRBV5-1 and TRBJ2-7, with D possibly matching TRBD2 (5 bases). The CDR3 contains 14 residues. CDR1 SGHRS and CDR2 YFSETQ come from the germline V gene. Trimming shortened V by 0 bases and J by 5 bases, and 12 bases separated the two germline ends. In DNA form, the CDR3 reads TGCGCCAGCAGCTTGGACGGACTGCTGGACGAGCAGTACTTC. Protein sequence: CASSLDGLLDEQYF.

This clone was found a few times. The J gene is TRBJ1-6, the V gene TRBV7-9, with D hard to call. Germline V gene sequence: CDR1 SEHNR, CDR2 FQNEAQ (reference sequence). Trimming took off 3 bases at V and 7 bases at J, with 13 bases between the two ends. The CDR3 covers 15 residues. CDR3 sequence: CASSFILGRNSPLHF. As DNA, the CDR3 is TGTGCCAGCAGCTTCATCCTGGGGAGGAATTCACCCCTCCACTTT.

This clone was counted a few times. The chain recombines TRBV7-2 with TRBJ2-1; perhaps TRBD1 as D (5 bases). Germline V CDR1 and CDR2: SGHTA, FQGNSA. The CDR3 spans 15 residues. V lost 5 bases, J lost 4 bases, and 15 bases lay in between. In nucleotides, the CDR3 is TGTGCCAGCAGCGACGGATTAGGGGTTTACAATGAGCAGTTCTTC. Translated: CASSDGLGVYNEQFF.

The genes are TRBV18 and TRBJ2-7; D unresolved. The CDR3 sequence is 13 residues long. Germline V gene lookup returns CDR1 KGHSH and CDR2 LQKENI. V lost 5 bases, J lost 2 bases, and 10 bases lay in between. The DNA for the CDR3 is TGTGCCAGCTCAGTGGCGGAGACCTACGAGCAGTACTTC. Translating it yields CASSVAETYEQYF.

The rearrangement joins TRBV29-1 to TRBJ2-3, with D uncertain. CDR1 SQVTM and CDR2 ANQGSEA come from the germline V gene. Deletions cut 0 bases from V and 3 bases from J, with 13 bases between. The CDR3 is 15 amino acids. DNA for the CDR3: TGCAGCGTTGAAGAGAGACATAAAAGGACAGATACGCAGTATTTT. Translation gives CSVEERHKRTDTQYF.

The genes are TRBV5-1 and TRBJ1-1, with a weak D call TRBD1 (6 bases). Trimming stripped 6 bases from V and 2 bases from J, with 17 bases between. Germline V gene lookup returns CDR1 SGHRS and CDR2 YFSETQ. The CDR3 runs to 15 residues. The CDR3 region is CASTPEARGNTEAFF. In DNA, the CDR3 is TGCGCCAGCACCCCAGAAGCCAGGGGAAACACTGAAGCTTTCTTT.

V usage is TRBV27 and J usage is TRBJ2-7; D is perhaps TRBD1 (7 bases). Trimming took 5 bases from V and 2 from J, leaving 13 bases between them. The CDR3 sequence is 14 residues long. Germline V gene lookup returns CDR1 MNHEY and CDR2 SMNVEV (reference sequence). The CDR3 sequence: CASSPRDSPYEQYF. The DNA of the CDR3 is TGTGCCAGCAGTCCGCGGGACAGCCCCTACGAGCAGTACTTC.

DNA for the CDR3: TGCGCCAGCAGCGGAAAACTAGCGGGAGTTGGGGAGACCCAGTACTTC. Its protein is CASSGKLAGVGETQYF. The chain couples TRBV5-1 to TRBJ2-5; 11 bases are shared with TRBD2. Trimming cost V 4 bases and J 5 bases; bases outside gene matches: 10. In germline, CDR1 is SGHRS, CDR2 YFSETQ. The CDR3 totals 16 residues.

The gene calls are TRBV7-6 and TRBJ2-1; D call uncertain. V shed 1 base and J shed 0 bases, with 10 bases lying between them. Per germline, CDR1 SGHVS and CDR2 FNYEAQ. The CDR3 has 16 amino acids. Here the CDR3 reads CASSLGHGISYNEQFF. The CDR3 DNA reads TGTGCCAGCAGCTTAGGGCATGGGATCTCCTACAATGAGCAGTTCTTC.

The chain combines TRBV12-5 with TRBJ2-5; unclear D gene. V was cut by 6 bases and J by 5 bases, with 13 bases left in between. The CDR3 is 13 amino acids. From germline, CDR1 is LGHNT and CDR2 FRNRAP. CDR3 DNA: TGTGCTAGTGGCTCCCAGTTCTCGGAGACCCAGTACTTC. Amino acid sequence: CASGSQFSETQYF.